Included here is one T cell receptor beta chain sequence, with context. What it binds is unknown. The data were obtained in a study of shared clonotypes between healthy human individuals. Study-wide results and limits: Lower generation probabilities were found for non-shared clonotypes than for those shared by all four donors.

CDR3 length: 12 residues. The V gene's germline CDR1 is SGHDN and CDR2 FVKESK. Trimming cost V 3 bases and J 4 bases, with 7 bases left between them. Participating donors were healthy, HIV-negative adults free of recent acute infections or vaccinations. Method: immunoSEQ multiplex PCR; TCRdb's copy keeps in-frame clones and lacks some. The sample shows some 1.1 million clones, 70% to 85% of them seen only once. The receptor was isolated from a man aged 18 to 30 in good health. Some clones in this sample may be carry-over from other donors' samples. Sequenced sample: memory CD4+ T cells from PBMCs. Subset: CD45RA-negative fraction. V gene TRBV14 combines with J gene TRBJ2-7; D unclear. As DNA, the CDR3 is TGTGCCAGCAGCCACGACCCTTACGAGCAGTACTTC. This encodes CASSHDPYEQYF.